This TCR beta chain is drawn from a study of a mutant IDH1 vaccine in newly diagnosed glioma (dated by TCRdb to the early 2020s). General notes on the study: Vaccination started 4-6 weeks after radiotherapy alone, or was given together with temozolomide cycles in the groups whose treatment included chemotherapy. Of the roughly 34 treated patients, about 62% were male and roughly 38% were female, and a mean age of about 37 years was recorded. Prior to enrollment, standard therapy consisting of radiotherapy alone, temozolomide alone, or radiochemotherapy with temozolomide had been administered to patients, with the combination being received by most patients. The week-35 safety follow-up was designated visit V12, and the week-47 end of study was designated visit V13. Six visits were used for peripheral blood collection: V03 (baseline), V05, V07, V10, V12 and V13. For exploratory analyses, fewer than 30 treated patients had longitudinal TCRB deep sequencing done wherever samples were available.

Inclusive of the bounding cysteine and phenylalanine, the CDR3 is 15 residues long. The kept DNA is CDR3 alone, 45 bases in frame from the first base. Ends trimmed: V by 5 bases, J by 6 bases; bases unmatched to a gene: 11. CDR1 and CDR2 are read off the germline V gene (reference sequence) as LNHDA and SQIVND. The protocol used for the library was the immunoSEQ multiplex PCR assay. Rearranged TCR beta chain sequences were amplified using the hsTCRB Kit according to the manufacturer's protocol. TCRB libraries were sequenced on an Illumina MiSeq. The study's processing was this. The kit vendor's proprietary platform handled demultiplexing, trimming and gene mapping. Drawn from immuneACCESS, this table holds only the in-frame rearrangements with V and J called that TCRdb kept. Clones are partly lost; checked studies trace under half to an unresolved V gene and leave the rest unexplained. That table furnishes V, J and clone size, whereas the DNA furnished D and trimming. The sample records fewer than 45,000 clones, 81% of which are singletons. The top ten clonotypes cover around 4.5% of the sample.

The time point label here, explained by the study, means: week 35, safety follow-up. A 20-mer mutant IDH1 peptide at 300 micrograms in Montanide made up each vaccine dose, which was injected subcutaneously together with topical imiquimod. Patients were given eight vaccinations, in weeks 1, 3, 5, 7, 11, 15, 19 and 23, which matched visits V03 through V10. Donors had newly diagnosed WHO grade 3 or 4 IDH1-mutant astrocytomas with loss of nuclear ATRX. The samples were drawn from NOA16, a multicentre, single-arm, open-label phase I trial in Germany that tested a mutant IDH1 peptide vaccine in humans for the first time. Genomic DNA for TCRB sequencing was extracted from EDTA blood using the DNeasy Blood and Tissue Kit. About this clone itself: Its specific antigen is unknown. The sample holds no much larger clone one base away, and base qualities are not on file.

Here is what the overall study found, with its caveats: Immune responses induced by the vaccine were seen in 90% to 95% of patients across multiple MHC alleles. It was noted by the authors that analyses of patient blood samples could not be reproduced owing to sample limitations. Selection of PBMC samples for TCRB deep sequencing was based on availability. Changes in the top peripheral T cell clonotypes picked up by TCRB sequencing did not appear to be linked to pseudoprogression.

The rearranged segments are TRBV19 and TRBJ1-2; 8 bases in between match TRBD1. This clonotype originated in a middle-aged woman with glioma. Some clones in this sample may be carry-over from other donors' samples. The specimen comprised PBMCs, sampled from a glioma patient whose treatment included an IDH1 peptide vaccine. Read as DNA, the sequence is TGTGCCAGTAGTGCTCGACAGGGGAGGTTCAATGGCTACACCTTC. Its protein product is CASSARQGRFNGYTF.